This is a list of T cell receptor beta chains from one sample in a study of Ad26.COV2.S vaccination and SARS-CoV-2 variants. TCRdb's copy holds only in-frame clones and misses some; the assay was immunoSEQ multiplex PCR. In the table there are approximately 420,000 clones, roughly 88% of which are singletons. The sequences come from peripheral blood, collected in a trial of Ad26.COV2.S vaccine versus placebo. Receptor source: a person aged 18-65 years who received the Ad26.COV2.S COVID-19 vaccine or a placebo. CDR3s include the opening cysteine and the closing phenylalanine or tryptophan.

J,V,length,CDR3
TRBJ2-7,TRBV27,17,CASSLLGQGPKNYEQYF
TRBJ2-5,TRBV6-6,13,CASSYWVQETQYF
TRBJ2-7,TRBV13,13,CASSFNRSYEQYF
TRBJ1-5,TRBV4-2,15,CASSPEVNSNQPQHF
TRBJ2-2,TRBV4-1,14,CASSQPGNTGELFF
TRBJ1-3,TRBV4-3,15,CASSQEWGSGNTIYF
TRBJ1-3,TRBV7-2,16,CASSLNRGHSGNTIYF
TRBJ1-6,TRBV27,17,CASSLVIGQGYNSPLHF
TRBJ1-2,TRBV3-1/TRBV3-2,14,CASSQGQPVGGYTF
TRBJ1-2,TRBV7-9,15,CSSTPLRQGNYGYTF
TRBJ1-2,TRBV28,15,CASSPDRGRRYGYTF
TRBJ2-3,TRBV4-1,17,CASSQVGGRTSTDTQYF
TRBJ2-5,TRBV7-9,13,CASSSGQGDTQYF
TRBJ1-5,TRBV6-5,15,CASNIPGERNQPQHF
TRBJ1-1,TRBV5-1,14,CASSLDSFRTEAFF
TRBJ1-6,TRBV10-3,13,CATSGTGNSPLHF
TRBJ2-1,TRBV7-9,15,CASSLVSGAMDEQFF
TRBJ1-3,TRBV7-2,13,CASSFDRSNTIYF
TRBJ2-1,TRBV21-1,16,CASSKGSAGSCHEQFF
TRBJ2-5,TRBV27,16,CASSLSRGRGWETQYF
TRBJ2-1,TRBV4-1,14,CASSQGGGEDEQFF
TRBJ1-6,TRBV6-2/TRBV6-3,15,CASSYLGRGYSPLHF
TRBJ2-3,TRBV10-3,14,CAISIGQATDTQYF
TRBJ1-1,TRBV29-1,14,CSVAGGAANTEAFF
TRBJ2-5,TRBV6-5,10,CANGQPCGYF
TRBJ2-7,TRBV7-2,15,CASSLVAGESYEQYF
TRBJ2-3,TRBV5-4,15,CASSLPSGGTDTQYF
TRBJ1-1,TRBV7-2,14,CASSIMTGTTEAFF
TRBJ1-2,TRBV28,14,CASSISMGNYGYTF
TRBJ1-5,TRBV27,10,CASYVGPQHF
TRBJ2-1,TRBV28,13,CAIGTVSYNEQFF
TRBJ2-7,TRBV5-1,15,CASSLADRALYEQYF
TRBJ2-2,TRBV10-3,17,CAISAVAGRTNTGELFF
TRBJ2-7,TRBV15,15,CATSISLTGPYEQYF
TRBJ1-1,TRBV19,14,CASSRARGNTEAFF
TRBJ1-5,TRBV28,14,CASQKAGANQPQHF
TRBJ1-5,TRBV7-2,15,CASSWASDSNQPQHF
TRBJ2-7,TRBV30,13,CAWSRGTDYEQYF
TRBJ2-7,TRBV7-6,14,CASRASGGAYEQYF
TRBJ1-1,TRBV28,14,CASSFSIQPAPAFF
TRBJ2-4,TRBV15,15,CATSKLAGGRSIQYF
TRBJ2-7,TRBV11-2,14,CASSFFGGDYEQYF
TRBJ2-5,TRBV29-1,13,CSVEPQFQETQYF
TRBJ2-5,TRBV12-3/TRBV12-4,13,CASTQDYQETQYF
TRBJ2-1,TRBV7-9,15,CASTLMTGTYNEQFF
TRBJ2-2,TRBV5-1,16,CASSSAGQTNTGELFF
TRBJ1-5,TRBV5-1,15,CASSLDGGSNQPQHF
TRBJ1-5,TRBV2,15,CASSKDGGGNQPQHF
TRBJ2-7,TRBV28,12,CASSLITNEQYF